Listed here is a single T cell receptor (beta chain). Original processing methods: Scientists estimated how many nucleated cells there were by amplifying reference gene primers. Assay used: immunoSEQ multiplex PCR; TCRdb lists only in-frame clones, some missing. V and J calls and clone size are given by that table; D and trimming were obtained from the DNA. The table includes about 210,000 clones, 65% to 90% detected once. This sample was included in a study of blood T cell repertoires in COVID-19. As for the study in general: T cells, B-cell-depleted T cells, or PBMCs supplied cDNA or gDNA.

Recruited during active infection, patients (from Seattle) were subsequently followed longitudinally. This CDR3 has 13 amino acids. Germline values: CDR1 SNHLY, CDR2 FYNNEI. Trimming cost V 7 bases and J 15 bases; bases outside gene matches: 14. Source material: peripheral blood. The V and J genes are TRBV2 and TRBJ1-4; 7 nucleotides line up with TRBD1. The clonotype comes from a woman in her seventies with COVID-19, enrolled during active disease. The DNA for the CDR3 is TGTGCCAGCACTGGACAGGCCCTCGGTGGGGTGTTTTTT. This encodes CASTGQALGGVFF.